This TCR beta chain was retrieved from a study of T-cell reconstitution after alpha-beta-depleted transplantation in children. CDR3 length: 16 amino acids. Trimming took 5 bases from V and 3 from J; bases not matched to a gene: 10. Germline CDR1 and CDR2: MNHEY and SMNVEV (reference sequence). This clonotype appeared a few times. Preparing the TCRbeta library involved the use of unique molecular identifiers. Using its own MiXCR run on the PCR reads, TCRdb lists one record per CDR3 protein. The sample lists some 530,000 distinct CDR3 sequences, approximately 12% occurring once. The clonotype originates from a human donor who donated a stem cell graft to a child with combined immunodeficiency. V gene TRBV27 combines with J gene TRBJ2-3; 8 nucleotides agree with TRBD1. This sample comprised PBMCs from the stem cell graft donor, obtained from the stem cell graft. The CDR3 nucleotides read TGTGCCAGCAGTCGAGGACAGGGTCAATTGACAGATACGCAGTATTTT. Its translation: CASSRGQGQLTDTQYF.